This T cell receptor beta chain was sequenced in a study of CD8 T cells in ankylosing spondylitis. Study-wide findings and caveats: Ankylosing spondylitis blood appeared to be characterized by a TCR beta motif of about eight highly homologous variants.

Worth noting for this clonotype: The antigen remains unidentified.

Germline loops: CDR1 MNHNS, CDR2 SASEGT. V was clipped by 6 bases and J by 2 bases; unmatched bases: 11. The CDR3 has 16 residues. Generation of TCR beta libraries employed quantitative 5'-RACE incorporating molecular barcodes. TCRdb re-analysed the 5' RACE reads in MiXCR, keeping a single row per CDR3 protein. The sample comprises 340,000 or so distinct CDR3 sequences, 14% to 15% of which are singletons, and approximately 1.1% rests with the top ten. The source material was blood, either unsorted or a sorted T cell fraction (not recorded which). This TCR came from a male donor with ankylosing spondylitis or in good health (not recorded which). This rearrangement joins TRBV6-1 to TRBJ2-7, with 9 bases identical to TRBD2. The CDR3 region has the DNA TGTGCCAGCAGACAAAAAGCTAGCGGGACAGCCTACGAGCAGTACTTC. It codes for CASRQKASGTAYEQYF.